This TCR beta chain stems from a study of graft-versus-host responses after intestinal transplantation. Profiling relied on immunoSEQ multiplex PCR, and the TCRdb table lists in-frame clones only, not all of them. The table includes 40,000 to 45,000 clones, more than 80% detected once. CDR1 is SGHRS and CDR2 is YFSETQ in the germline V gene. V lost 4 bases, J lost 0 bases, and 5 bases stayed unmatched. The length of the CDR3 is 16 residues. Sequences were derived from PBMCs, sampled about 310 days after intestinal transplant. The clonotype originates from a human patient who received an intestinal transplant, so some T cells may come from the graft donor. The J gene is TRBJ2-1, the V gene TRBV5-1; 9 bases are shared with TRBD2. CDR3 bases: TGCGCCAGCAGCCCGAATAGCGGGAGCTCCTACAATGAGCAGTTCTTC. Translation gives CASSPNSGSSYNEQFF.